This T cell receptor (beta chain) was recovered during a study of T cell responses to AZD1222 COVID-19 vaccine. General study findings and limits: Donors were mostly white British, more females; clonal diversity possibly underestimated. Baseline seropositives among AZD1222 recipients totaled only five or six. CD4 TCRs associated with vaccination spanned spike, dominating at 160-218 and 743-854.

Details on this clone: Its antigen is not known.

Assay used: immunoSEQ multiplex PCR; TCRdb lists only in-frame clones, some missing. The table includes some 49,000 clones, 65% to 80% detected once. V lost 4 bases and J 4 bases, leaving 19 bases between the germline ends. The CDR3 spans 16 residues. Germline values: CDR1 LGHDT, CDR2 YNNKEL (reference sequence). The specimen comprised peripheral blood, sampled on day 0 of AZD1222 vaccination. The gene calls are TRBV3-1 (or the pseudogene TRBV3-2) and TRBJ1-1; D is undetermined. The sequence derives from an adult in good health. In DNA, the CDR3 is TGTGCCAGCAGCCGCCCTCTAACCCGGGGAGCCACTGAAGCTTTCTTT. This codes for CASSRPLTRGATEAFF.